This T cell receptor (beta chain) was documented in a study of lymphopenia after photon versus proton radiotherapy (dated by TCRdb to between 2019 and 2020). Background for the entire study: The immunological effects of photon versus proton radiation therapy were compared in patients with gastrointestinal tumors who developed high-grade lymphopenia. A cohort of roughly 18 patients with gastrointestinal tumors who received either photon or proton therapy and subsequently developed lymphopenia was included. The study aimed to characterize how the two radiation modalities differ in their impact on the immune system.

Library preparation used the immunoSEQ multiplex PCR assay. Deep sequencing of rearranged TCR beta loci, alongside multiparametric flow cytometry, was used to profile T cell repertoires. In TCRdb, the immuneACCESS table is reduced to in-frame sequences with V and J assigned. These tables do not hold every clone; where another copy was compared, an unresolved V gene accounts for under half, and the others remain unexplained. Recorded for this sample are 83,000 or so clones; around 83% of them occurred a single time. Together, the top ten hold about 1.3% of the sample. A remark on this clone: The antigen this receptor binds is unknown. Base qualities are missing; no much larger clone stands one base away.

Findings and caveats that apply to the study as a whole: During treatment, patients who received proton therapy stayed relatively stable, whereas patients who received photon therapy lost naive T cells and TCR diversity and gained effector/memory populations. Across the cohort, an inverse correlation was found between a larger post-nadir drop in TCR diversity and overall survival time among patients who died. After the lymphocyte count nadir, oligoclonal expansion, especially of CD8+ Temra cells, was observed in photon-treated repertoires, and the drop in diversity was driven by this expansion. The survival association was assessed only in patients who died, and better survival with proton therapy was presented by the authors as a possibility rather than a demonstrated result.

Via the germline V gene, CDR1 is MNHEY and CDR2 SVGAGI. The CDR3 holds 14 amino acids from the cysteine to the phenylalanine. The retained sequence is limited to the CDR3, 42 bases, with the frame set at the first base. Deletion took 0 bases off V and 4 bases off J, with a span of 9 bases between the germline ends. The input for sequencing was peripheral blood, taken from a patient treated with proton-based radiotherapy. This sequence uses TRBV6-5 and TRBJ1-1, with no D gene named confidently. The TCR sequence derives from a man aged 60 to 69 with pancreatic cancer. The CDR3 region: CASSYSAGGTEAFF. The DNA sequence follows: TGTGCCAGCAGTTACTCGGCGGGCGGCACTGAAGCTTTCTTT.